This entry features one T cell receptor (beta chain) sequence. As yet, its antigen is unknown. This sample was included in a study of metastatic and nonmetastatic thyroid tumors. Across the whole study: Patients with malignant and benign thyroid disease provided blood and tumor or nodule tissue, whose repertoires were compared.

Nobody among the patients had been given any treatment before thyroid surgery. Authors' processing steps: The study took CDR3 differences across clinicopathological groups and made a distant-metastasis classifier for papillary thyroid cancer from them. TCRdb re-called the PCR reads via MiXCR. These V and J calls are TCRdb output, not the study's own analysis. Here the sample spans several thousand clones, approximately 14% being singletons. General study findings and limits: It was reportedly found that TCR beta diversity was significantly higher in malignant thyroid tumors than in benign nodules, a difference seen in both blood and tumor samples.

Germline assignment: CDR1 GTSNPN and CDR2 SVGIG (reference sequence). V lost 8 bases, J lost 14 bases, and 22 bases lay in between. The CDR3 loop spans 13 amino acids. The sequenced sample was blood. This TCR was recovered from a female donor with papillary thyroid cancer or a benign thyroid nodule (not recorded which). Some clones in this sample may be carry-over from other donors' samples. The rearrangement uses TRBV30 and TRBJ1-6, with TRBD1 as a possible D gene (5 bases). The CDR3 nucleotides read TGTGCCGTCTCCGGGACCACTCCCCGAACCCTCCACTTT. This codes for CAVSGTTPRTLHF.